This T cell receptor beta chain comes out of a study of T cells in Graves' hyperthyroidism and ophthalmopathy. Authors of the study amplified TCR beta CDR3 regions from RNA transcripts. First-round RT-PCR targeting the TCR CDR3 was performed with the HTBI primer set. MiXCR, applied by TCRdb to the multiplex PCR reads, yields one record per CDR3 protein. The table records a few hundred thousand distinct CDR3 sequences, 15% to 20% of them present only once. When ophthalmopathy did not progress within 18 months, Graves' hyperthyroidism was considered stable. Subjects aged 18 to 65 presented with newly diagnosed hyperthyroidism of less than 2 months' duration. Uncontrolled infection, other autoimmune disease, pregnancy and lactation each barred patients from inclusion. This clonotype was observed at least ten times. This CDR3 is 16 amino acids long. V lost 2 bases and J lost 4, with 15 bases in between. Germline values: CDR1 MNHEY, CDR2 SVGAGI.

Sequenced: blood. This TCR was recovered from a woman aged 18 to 35 with Graves' hyperthyroidism. The rearrangement uses TRBV6-5 and TRBJ1-3; D is ambiguous. In DNA form, the CDR3 reads TGTGCCAGCAGTTACGCCCCGCCTAGAGGCGGAAACACCATATATTTT. Protein: CASSYAPPRGGNTIYF.